This TCR beta chain was captured by sequencing in a study of T cells after yellow fever vaccination (dated by TCRdb to about 2019). About the investigation overall: The SMART-Seq v4 Ultra Low Input RNA kit was used to prepare libraries from fractions with low cell numbers. Two healthy male donors, one aged 18 to 29 and one aged 30 to 40 years, made up the cohort. To follow T-cell clones before and after both primary and booster YFV17D yellow fever vaccination, bulk TCR alpha and beta repertoires underwent longitudinal sequencing. Bulk PBMC replicates and cell subsets were isolated from blood drawn at multiple timepoints before and after both primary and secondary immunization. Summary of the overall study and its limitations: Compared with the primary T-cell response, the secondary T-cell response was weaker but faster, peaking on day 5 rather than day 15. Because only two donors were included in the study, the extent to which the findings can be generalized is limited. A small share of clonotypes occurred in both CD4 and CD8 compartments, likely arising from convergent recombination. Computational filtering was needed because FACS-sorted repertoires could contain abundant contaminating clonotypes from the bulk population. Most clones expanded after primary vaccination were re-detected after the booster (almost 97% of CD4 and approximately 85% of CD8), suggesting broad memory maintenance.

The germline V gene supplies CDR1 SQVTM and CDR2 ANQGSEA. V is pared back by 6 bases and J by 0 bases, with 10 bases lying between the germline termini. The CDR3 contains 13 residues, cysteine and phenylalanine counted. Kept here is only the CDR3 DNA, which spans 39 bases and is read in frame from base 1. This clonotype was found many times. The antigen it binds to is not known. No base qualities exist here, and no much larger clone lies one base off it. TCR cDNA was made using 5'RACE template switching, a step that added a universal primer site and unique molecular identifiers. Priming for cDNA synthesis came from both the TCR alpha and TCR beta constant segments. Library amplification used two PCR steps, and the second PCR step added sample barcodes and sequencing adapters. Sequencing of libraries was done on Illumina HiSeq 2500 (2x100 bp) or NovaSeq (2x150 bp). The authors processed their data as follows. Reads were demultiplexed and collapsed into UMI consensus sequences with MIGEC, and V(D)J alignment was performed with MiXCR. Using edgeR on replicate PBMC samples, clonotypes were called vaccine-responding if FDR was below 0.01 and the log2 fold change was above 5 up to day 15. CD4 or CD8 identity was assigned to each bulk clonotype according to whether the clonotype was present at higher abundance in the sequenced CD4 repertoire or the sequenced CD8 repertoire. Through fastp at Q25 and MiXCR, TCRdb rebuilt clones from the public reads, retaining in-frame beta chains. Entries that share a CDR3 protein sequence are merged under the most common genes and DNA. TCRdb, not the authors, supplied the V and J calls. Recorded for this sample are some 390,000 distinct CDR3 sequences; 6.2% of them occurred a single time. The ten biggest clones cover about 15% of the sample.

The treatment or condition label corresponds to: live attenuated yellow fever vaccine strain. At each blood-draw timepoint, two biological replicates of bulk PBMCs were obtained. A standard Ficoll-Paque protocol was used to isolate PBMCs from peripheral blood. TriZol was used to extract RNA from bulk PBMCs, CD4 and CD8 fractions, and dextramer-positive and dextramer-negative fractions. The sample was PBMCs, taken 5 days after the yellow fever booster vaccination. The rearrangement joined TRBV29-1 to TRBJ2-3, with the D assignment possibly TRBD1 or TRBD2, given 5 matching bases for each. The clonotype comes from a man aged 30-40 years who received the YFV17D yellow fever vaccine. The base sequence is TGCAGCGTATGGGACGCTAGCACAGATACGCAGTATTTT. It is translated as CSVWDASTDTQYF.